The next 25 T cell receptor beta chains were all read from a single sample in a study of T cells of healthy individuals. TCRdb re-analysed the 5' RACE reads in MiXCR, keeping a single row per CDR3 protein. The sample carries about 82,000 distinct CDR3 sequences, 4% to 5.5% recorded once. Source of these receptors: a female donor in good health.

The gene calls are TRBV3-1 and TRBJ2-3; 14 nucleotides match TRBD2. The germline V gene encodes CDR1 LGHDT and CDR2 YNNKEL (reference sequence). The CDR3 is 20 amino acids. J lost 0 bases, V lost 4 bases, and 12 bases had no gene match. The chain's CDR3 is CASSPFSGLAGGVSTDTQYF. The DNA for the CDR3 is TGTGCCAGCAGCCCATTCTCCGGACTAGCGGGAGGCGTCAGCACAGATACGCAGTATTTT.

In this sample, this clonotype turned up many times. V gene TRBV28 combines with J gene TRBJ2-5; the D gene could be TRBD1 or TRBD2 (5 bases each). V was shortened by 6 bases and J by 2 bases, with 19 bases between the two germline ends. CDR1 MDHEN and CDR2 SYDVKM come from the germline V gene. The CDR3 consists of 16 residues. For the CDR3, the DNA is TGTGCCAGCAGCCTCGCCGGGGCAGGTAGACAAGAGACCCAGTACTTC. Protein: CASSLAGAGRQETQYF.

This clonotype has a count of ten or more. The chain carries TRBV14 and TRBJ1-4, with 8 nucleotides matching TRBD1. Germline trimming cut 4 bases from V and 1 base from J; bases unmatched to any gene: 5. The CDR3 is made up of 16 amino acids. Germline V gene data show CDR1 as SGHDN and CDR2 as FVKESK. As DNA, the CDR3 is TGTGCCAGCAGCCGAGACAGGGGTTTAACTAATGAAAAACTGTTTTTT. Protein product: CASSRDRGLTNEKLFF.

This chain links TRBV20-1 with TRBJ2-1; D call uncertain. V was clipped by 0 bases and J by 5 bases, with 14 bases between them. Germline CDR1 and CDR2: DFQATT and SNEGSKA (reference sequence). The CDR3 is made up of 15 amino acids. The CDR3 DNA reads as TGCAGTGCTAGAGATGGTGTAGCAGTGAACAATGAGCAGTTCTTC. It encodes CSARDGVAVNNEQFF.

The chain recombines TRBV6-2 or TRBV6-3 with TRBJ1-1, with D unclear. This CDR3 is built from 14 residues. The germline CDR1 and CDR2 sequences are MNHEY and SVGEGT. The germline V and J ends were trimmed by 2 bases and 5 bases, with 12 bases remaining between them. The CDR3 loop reads CASSYITGGTEAFF. Here the CDR3 DNA reads TGTGCCAGCAGTTACATTACGGGAGGGACTGAAGCTTTCTTT.

This clonotype was picked up many times. The gene calls are TRBV10-3 and TRBJ2-7; D ambiguous. The CDR3 sequence is 11 residues long. The V gene's germline CDR1 is ENHRY and CDR2 SYGVKD. The V end was cut by 10 bases, the J end by 6 bases, with 13 bases between. In nucleotides, the CDR3 is TGTGCCACCAATTTAGGGCGCGAGCAGTACTTC. It translates to CATNLGREQYF.

The rearrangement uses TRBV5-6 and TRBJ2-5; D is possibly TRBD2 (5 bases). Looked up from germline, CDR1 is SGHDT and CDR2 is YYEEEE. Trimming removed 0 bases from V and 0 bases from J, with 12 bases in between. The CDR3 runs to 16 residues. The CDR3 DNA reads TGTGCCAGCAGCTTGGTCGGGGATGTTTACCAAGAGACCCAGTACTTC. Translated: CASSLVGDVYQETQYF.

This clonotype has at least ten counts. The V and J genes are TRBV15 and TRBJ2-7; D is perhaps TRBD1 (6 bases). Germline CDR1 and CDR2: LNHNV and YYDKDF (reference sequence). The V gene lost 2 bases and the J gene lost 6 bases, with 11 bases spanning the gap. There are 13 residues in the CDR3. This chain's CDR3 is CATSRPTGTEQYF. The CDR3 nucleotides read TGTGCCACCAGCAGACCTACAGGGACCGAGCAGTACTTC.

This clonotype was detected a few times. This chain links TRBV20-1 with TRBJ2-3; tentative D call: TRBD2 (6 bases). The length of the CDR3 is 15 residues. V was cut by 6 bases and J by 7 bases, with 23 bases left in between. In germline, CDR1 is DFQATT, CDR2 SNEGSKA (reference sequence). CDR3 amino acids: CSATPSGVRENTQYF. The CDR3 DNA is TGCAGTGCCACGCCTTCGGGGGTCAGAGAGAATACGCAGTATTTT.

Many counts were recorded for this clonotype. The chain carries TRBV2 and TRBJ1-1; a weak D match, TRBD1 (5 bases). The CDR3 has 14 residues. V lost 1 base, J lost 7 bases, and 13 bases lay in between. Germline V CDR1 and CDR2: SNHLY, FYNNEI. CDR3 sequence (DNA): TGTGCCAGCAGTGAAGGGGGCAGTGCTCATGAAGCTTTCTTT. Amino acids: CASSEGGSAHEAFF.

This clonotype occurred many times. The chain links TRBV7-6 to TRBJ2-5; D might be TRBD1 or TRBD2, each matching 6 bases. The V gene's germline CDR1 is SGHVS and CDR2 FNYEAQ. The V end lost 5 bases, the J end lost 2 bases, and 9 bases lay between the germline ends. CDR3 size: 13 residues. CDR3: CASSRGRQETQYF. The CDR3 DNA is TGTGCCAGCAGCCGGGGGCGTCAAGAGACCCAGTACTTC.

This clonotype showed up many times. J is TRBJ2-3 and V is TRBV6-6; D remains ambiguous. The ends were cut back, 7 bases at V and 0 bases at J, with 17 bases in the middle. The CDR3 is made up of 16 amino acids. The V gene's germline CDR1 is MNHNY and CDR2 SVGAGI (reference sequence). For the CDR3, the DNA is TGTGCCAGCACCTCCGGGTGGCACCGGAGCACAGATACGCAGTATTTT. Residues: CASTSGWHRSTDTQYF.

Here the CDR3 reads CASSLAIGSNEQYF. The CDR3 coding sequence is TGTGCCAGCAGCTTGGCTATCGGGAGTAACGAGCAGTACTTC. The chain has TRBV7-6 and TRBJ2-7, with a weak D call TRBD2 (6 bases). The CDR3 extends over 14 amino acids. Trimming stripped 3 bases from V and 5 bases from J, with 14 bases between. Germline CDR1 SGHVS, CDR2 FNYEAQ.

The chain joins TRBV4-1 to TRBJ2-1, with D possibly TRBD2 on 7 matching bases. The CDR3 is made up of 16 amino acids. Trimming took off 5 bases at V and 4 bases at J, with 18 bases between the two ends. CDR1 MGHRA and CDR2 YSYEKL come from the germline V gene. Here the CDR3 DNA reads TGCGCCAGCAGCAGGCAGGGGCGGGAGCTTTACAATGAGCAGTTCTTC. Residues: CASSRQGRELYNEQFF.

Ten or more counts support this clonotype. The gene calls are TRBV5-1 and TRBJ2-1; 13 bases line up with TRBD2. V dropped 4 bases and J dropped 10; count of bases not matched to a gene: 8. The length of the CDR3 is 15 residues. CDR1 is SGHRS, CDR2 YFSETQ, per germline. CDR3 protein: CASSPGTSGMEEQFF. The CDR3 DNA reads TGCGCCAGCAGCCCCGGGACTAGCGGGATGGAAGAGCAGTTCTTC.

The gene calls are TRBV7-2 and TRBJ1-2; D ambiguous. This CDR3 is built from 14 residues. V was trimmed by 1 base and J by 1 base, leaving 7 bases between them. Germline V gene data show CDR1 as SGHTA and CDR2 as FQGNSA. This CDR3 is CASSLVGLNYGYTF. Here the CDR3 DNA reads TGTGCCAGCAGCTTAGTGGGTCTTAACTATGGCTACACCTTC.

At least ten counts were recorded for this clonotype. This rearrangement joins TRBV12-3 or TRBV12-4 to TRBJ2-5; D uncertain. The CDR3 loop spans 14 amino acids. V lost 3 bases and J 6 bases, leaving 14 bases between the germline ends. The CDR3 sequence is CASSFLPELKTQYF. The CDR3 DNA sequence: TGTGCCAGCAGTTTTCTTCCCGAGCTAAAGACCCAGTACTTC.

This clonotype has ten or more counts. The rearrangement links TRBV3-1 to TRBJ2-3; D might be TRBD1 (6 bases). The V and J ends lost 0 bases and 5 bases respectively, with 15 bases between them. CDR3 length: 16 amino acids. Germline V gene sequence: CDR1 LGHDT, CDR2 YNNKEL (reference sequence). The CDR3 DNA follows: TGTGCCAGCAGCCAAGAGTGGGGAAAGGGACAAGATACGCAGTATTTT. Protein product: CASSQEWGKGQDTQYF.

The sample holds many counts of this clonotype. The chain recombines TRBV4-1 with TRBJ1-4; D might be TRBD1 (5 bases). Germline values: CDR1 MGHRA, CDR2 YSYEKL. This CDR3 comprises 18 residues. V dropped 3 bases and J dropped 2 bases, with 19 bases sitting between them. The CDR3: CASSHPRGSAATNEKLFF. The DNA of the CDR3 is TGCGCCAGCAGCCATCCAAGGGGTTCGGCAGCGACTAATGAAAAACTGTTTTTT.

This clonotype was recorded many times. CDR3 DNA: TGTGCCAGCAGCCTTATCGGACTAGCGGGAATAGATACGCAGTATTTT. Translation: CASSLIGLAGIDTQYF. This chain joins TRBV4-2 and TRBJ2-3; 12 bases fit TRBD2. Germline CDR1 reads LGHNA; CDR2 reads YNFKEQ. The V segment lost 4 bases and the J segment 5 bases; nucleotides outside the gene matches: 7. The CDR3 is made up of 16 amino acids.

This clonotype has a count of ten or more. This chain connects TRBV4-1 to TRBJ2-7, with a tentative D call TRBD2 (6 bases). Germline V lookup: CDR1 MGHRA, CDR2 YSYEKL. V dropped 1 base and J dropped 2 bases, with 12 bases sitting between them. This CDR3 comprises 15 residues. The CDR3 loop is CASSQAGAPAYEQYF. In DNA, the CDR3 is TGCGCCAGCAGCCAAGCGGGAGCGCCCGCCTACGAGCAGTACTTC.

The table lists this clonotype with many counts. V is TRBV12-3 or TRBV12-4 and J is TRBJ1-2; D possibly corresponds to TRBD1 (5 bases). The CDR3 sequence is 14 residues long. Trimming took 3 bases from V and 4 from J, leaving 12 bases between them. The CDR3 DNA is TGTGCCAGCAGTTTTTCCAGGGAGTTCTATGGCTACACCTTC. It encodes CASSFSREFYGYTF.

The CDR3: CASTFGTGGNQPQHF. For the CDR3, the DNA is TGTGCCAGTACCTTCGGGACAGGGGGGAATCAGCCCCAGCATTTT. The chain recombines TRBV19 with TRBJ1-5, with 11 bases that match TRBD1. Germline V gene data show CDR1 as LNHDA and CDR2 as SQIVND (reference sequence). There are 15 residues in the CDR3. V was clipped by 7 bases and J by 4 bases; unmatched bases: 6.

This clonotype was picked up a small number of times. V gene TRBV19 combines with J gene TRBJ2-3, with 8 positions matching TRBD1. Germline CDR1 is LNHDA and CDR2 is SQIVND (reference sequence). This CDR3 is 18 amino acids long. The ends lost 5 bases at V and 3 bases at J; junction bases unmatched: 16. CDR3: CASSPYPQGAQPTDTQYF. CDR3 DNA sequence: TGTGCCAGTAGTCCATATCCCCAGGGGGCGCAACCGACAGATACGCAGTATTTT. The complete variable domain, with remaining parts taken from reference TRBV19 and TRBJ2-3, reads DGGITQSPKYLFRKEGQNVTLSCEQNLNHDAMYWYRQDPGQGLRLIYYSQIVNDFQKGDIAEGYSVSREKKESFPLTVTSAQKNPTAFYLCASSPYPQGAQPTDTQYFGPGTRLTVL.

This clonotype was seen only a few times. This chain links TRBV20-1 with TRBJ2-7, with unresolved D. The V end was cut by 3 bases, the J end by 3 bases, with 9 bases between. Germline CDR1 is DFQATT and CDR2 is SNEGSKA (reference sequence). CDR3 length equals 12 residues. The CDR3: CSASRSDYEQYF. DNA for the CDR3: TGCAGTGCTAGTCGCTCAGACTACGAGCAGTACTTC.